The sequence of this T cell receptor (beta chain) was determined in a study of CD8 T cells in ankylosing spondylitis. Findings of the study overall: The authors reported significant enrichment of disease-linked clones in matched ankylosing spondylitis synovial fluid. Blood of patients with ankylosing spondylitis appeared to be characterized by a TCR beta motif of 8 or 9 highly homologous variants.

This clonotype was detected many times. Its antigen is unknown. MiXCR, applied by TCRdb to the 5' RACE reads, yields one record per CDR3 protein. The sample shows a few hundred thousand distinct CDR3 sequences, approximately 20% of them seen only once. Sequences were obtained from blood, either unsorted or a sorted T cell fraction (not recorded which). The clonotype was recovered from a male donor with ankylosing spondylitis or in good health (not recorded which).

The CDR3 region is CASSLRGLGQETQYF. In nucleotides, the CDR3 is TGTGCCAGCAGTTTACGAGGGCTGGGGCAAGAGACCCAGTACTTC. This chain connects TRBV12-3 or TRBV12-4 to TRBJ2-5; weak D call: TRBD2 (5 bases). The CDR3 is 15 residues long. The V gene lost 2 bases and the J gene lost 2 bases, with 12 bases spanning the gap.